This TCR beta chain was recorded in a study of graft-versus-host responses after intestinal transplantation. Study-level findings and limits: In recipient marrow, GvH clones were found, and some appeared first in ileum or blood.

Here immunoSEQ multiplex PCR was the method, and the copy in TCRdb shows in-frame clones only, minus some. This table holds 84,000 or so clones, around 86% found once. Comments on this clone: The target antigen is unknown.

V was pared by 4 bases and J by 4 bases, with 5 bases between. Germline CDR1 is SGHKS and CDR2 is YYEKEE (reference sequence). There are 11 residues in the CDR3. V usage is TRBV5-5 and J usage is TRBJ1-2, with D possibly TRBD1 on 5 matching bases. Sequenced material: unstimulated CD8+ T cells sorted from spleen or lymph node cells, taken before transplant. The TCR sequence derives from a human donor who was the organ donor for an intestinal transplant. The CDR3 reads CASSRGYGYTF. CDR3 nucleotides: TGTGCCAGCAGCAGGGGCTATGGCTACACCTTC.